One and the same sample provided the 27 T cell receptor beta chains below, sequenced in a study of blood T cells in healthy people across ages. PCR was performed a second time for roughly 7 to 12 cycles using a sample-barcoded 5' primer and a J-beta primer mix. TCRdb itself ran the 5' RACE reads through MiXCR, one entry per CDR3 protein. This table has more than 550,000 distinct CDR3 sequences, 20% to 25% appearing once. Sample: blood. The receptors here all came from a man between 65 and 80 years old in good health.

The V gene is TRBV7-8, the J gene TRBJ1-2; 7 bases match TRBD1. This CDR3 contains 14 residues. CDR1 and CDR2 (germline): SGHVS, FQNEAQ. V shed 2 bases, J shed 5 bases, and the junction held 5 bases outside the gene matches. The CDR3 reads CASSLTWTGYGYTF. For the CDR3, the DNA is TGTGCCAGCAGCTTAACCTGGACAGGATATGGCTACACCTTC. The full variable domain, its missing parts supplied by reference TRBV7-8 and TRBJ1-2, is GAGVSQSPRYKVAKRGQDVALRCDPISGHVSLFWYQQALGQGPEFLTYFQNEAQLDKSGLPSDRFFAERPEGSVSTLKIQRTQQEDSAVYLCASSLTWTGYGYTFGSGTRLTVV.

The CDR3 protein is CAIGTENTEAFF. The DNA of the CDR3 is TGTGCCATCGGGACAGAAAACACTGAAGCTTTCTTT. The rearrangement joins TRBV10-3 to TRBJ1-1; TRBD1 agrees at 7 bases. The V gene end was trimmed by 8 bases and the J gene end by 2 bases; junction bases not matched to a gene: 2. The CDR3 contains 12 residues. Germline assignment: CDR1 ENHRY and CDR2 SYGVKD.

This clonotype occurred a few times. The J gene is TRBJ1-5, the V gene TRBV20-1, with D perhaps matching TRBD1 (5 bases). The CDR3 sequence is 15 residues long. CDR1 is DFQATT, CDR2 SNEGSKA, per germline (reference sequence). Trimming took 3 bases from V and 5 from J, leaving 17 bases between them. The CDR3 reads CSASPLGERYQPQHF. The CDR3 DNA is TGCAGTGCTAGCCCTCTGGGGGAAAGGTATCAGCCCCAGCATTTT.

A single count supports this clonotype. The rearrangement links TRBV12-3 or TRBV12-4 to TRBJ2-5; D uncertain. The tail of the sequence fits TRBJ2-7 better, so the J call may be wrong. The CDR3 sequence is 13 residues long. CDR3 DNA: TGTGCCAGCAGTTTTACGCTAGGGTACGAGCAGTACGTC. As protein: CASSFTLGYEQYV.

The chain joins TRBV12-3 or TRBV12-4 to TRBJ1-1; possibly TRBD1 for D (6 bases). Trimming removed 3 bases from V and 5 bases from J, with 13 bases in between. The CDR3 contains 14 residues. The CDR3: CASSFSGVGTEAFF. In nucleotides, the CDR3 is TGTGCCAGCAGTTTTTCAGGGGTAGGGACTGAAGCTTTCTTT.

The chain couples TRBV30 to TRBJ1-4; D is ambiguous. This CDR3 has 12 residues. Germline CDR1 is GTSNPN and CDR2 is SVGIG (reference sequence). The ends were cut back, 1 base at V and 8 bases at J, with 8 bases in the middle. CDR3 coding DNA: TGTGCCTGGAGTGGGTCTTACGAAAAACTGTTTTTT. Translating gives CAWSGSYEKLFF.

This clonotype was recorded many times. This chain uses TRBV7-9 with TRBJ2-1; 12 positions match TRBD2. The germline gives CDR1 SEHNR, CDR2 FQNEAQ (reference sequence). V was clipped by 4 bases and J by 3 bases; unmatched bases: 4. The CDR3 has 16 residues. CDR3 in amino acids: CASSSRTSGIYNEQFF. In DNA form, the CDR3 reads TGTGCCAGCAGCTCCCGGACTAGCGGGATCTACAATGAGCAGTTCTTC.

This clonotype was recorded only once. The chain carries TRBV28 and TRBJ2-7; TRBD2 agrees at 8 bases. With V trimmed by 6 bases and J by 5 bases, 15 bases remained unmatched. This CDR3 is built from 16 residues. In germline, CDR1 is MDHEN, CDR2 SYDVKM. The DNA for the CDR3 is TGTGCCAGCAGGCCTGCCTCGGGAGGGGTGTGGCACGAGCAGTACTTC. Translated: CASRPASGGVWHEQYF.

This sequence joins TRBV12-3 or TRBV12-4 and TRBJ2-3; possible D gene TRBD1, 6 bases. The germline V and J ends were trimmed by 2 bases and 4 bases, with 13 bases remaining between them. This CDR3 has 15 amino acids. CDR3 sequence: CASSLKGRTADTQYF. The DNA for the CDR3 is TGTGCCAGCAGTTTAAAGGGTCGGACAGCAGATACGCAGTATTTT.

The chain recombines TRBV5-1 with TRBJ2-1, with 9 bases that match TRBD1. The J call may be faulty, since TRBJ2-7 better matches the DNA end. The CDR3 length is 14 residues. CDR1 is SGHRS, CDR2 YFSETQ, per germline. The CDR3 nucleotides are TGCGCCAGCGGTACAGGGGGCGAAATCCACGAGCAGTACTTC. It is translated as CASGTGGEIHEQYF.

In its sample, this clonotype was seen once. This chain's CDR3 is CSATSPPGQGIVDTQYF. DNA of the CDR3: TGCAGTGCTACCTCCCCCCCTGGACAGGGAATAGTGGATACGCAGTATTTT. The genes are TRBV20-1 and TRBJ2-3, with 8 bases that match TRBD1. The CDR3 loop spans 17 amino acids. V shed 4 bases and J 6 bases; nucleotides not matched to a gene: 18. Per germline, CDR1 DFQATT and CDR2 SNEGSKA (reference sequence).

This sequence joins TRBV12-3 or TRBV12-4 and TRBJ2-2; D might be TRBD2 (5 bases). The CDR3 is 16 residues long. V shed 5 bases and J shed 4 bases, with 17 bases lying between them. The CDR3 bases are TGTGCCAGCAGTAGGAAAACACTAGGCGGCACCGGGGAGCTGTTTTTT. Protein sequence: CASSRKTLGGTGELFF.

Ten or more counts support this clonotype. This may come from a read error, since a much larger clone is one base off. This chain links TRBV12-3 or TRBV12-4 with TRBJ1-2; D is unresolved. V lost 3 bases and J 3 bases, leaving 2 bases between the germline ends. This CDR3 has 11 residues. CDR3 amino acids: CASSFDYGYTF. The CDR3 nucleotides read TGTGCCAGCAGTTTTGACTATGGCTACACCTTC.

This sequence joins TRBV18 and TRBJ2-7, with 7 bases that match TRBD1. The CDR3 loop spans 15 amino acids. Germline loops: CDR1 KGHSH, CDR2 LQKENI. Unmatched junction bases numbered 9, after V lost 3 bases and J lost 4 bases. CDR3 sequence: CASSPSTGTFYEQYV. CDR3 DNA sequence: TGTGCCAGCTCACCTTCGACAGGGACCTTTTACGAGCAGTACGTC.

Details on this clonotype: Sequence at one end of the junction differs from germline and may be a read error. The chain uses TRBV12-3 or TRBV12-4 and TRBJ2-3; the D gene is possibly TRBD1 (7 bases). CDR3 length: 14 amino acids. The CDR3 reads CAGRGPRGADTQYF. The CDR3, as DNA: TGTGCCGGCAGAGGCCCCAGGGGGGCAGATACGCAGTATTTT.

This clonotype was seen more than once but under ten times. The gene calls are TRBV27 and TRBJ1-5, with TRBD1 as a possible D gene (5 bases). V shed 2 bases and J shed 0 bases, with 11 bases lying between them. The CDR3 sequence is 16 residues long. The germline V gene has CDR1 MNHEY and CDR2 SMNVEV (reference sequence). Written as DNA, the CDR3 is TGTGCCAGCAGTTTAGTTGGGACCGCTAGCAATCAGCCCCAGCATTTT. This encodes CASSLVGTASNQPQHF.

The V and J genes are TRBV12-3 or TRBV12-4 and TRBJ1-4; the D gene is possibly TRBD1 (5 bases). V lost 6 bases to trimming and J lost 6 bases, with 14 bases between them. This CDR3 is 14 amino acids long. Here the CDR3 DNA reads TGTGCCAGCAGCCGGACATCCCGGGATGAAAAACTGTTTTTT. Amino acid sequence: CASSRTSRDEKLFF.

This clonotype turned up a few times. The chain uses TRBV6-5 and TRBJ1-4; the D gene is possibly TRBD1 (6 bases). This CDR3 contains 19 residues. V gave up 0 bases and J gave up 1 base, with 18 bases separating them. Germline assignment: CDR1 MNHEY and CDR2 SVGAGI. CDR3 residues: CASSYSGDIVSGTNEKLFF. CDR3 DNA: TGTGCCAGCAGTTACTCGGGGGACATTGTGTCGGGAACTAATGAAAAACTGTTTTTT.

The CDR3 sequence: CASRSPAGVLAEQFF. The DNA for the CDR3 is TGTGCCAGCAGATCTCCCGCTGGCGTACTGGCTGAGCAGTTCTTC. The V call is TRBV6-5, the J call TRBJ2-1; D unresolved. The germline CDR1 and CDR2 sequences are MNHEY and SVGAGI. The CDR3 has 15 amino acids. Trimming stripped 6 bases from V and 9 bases from J, with 21 bases between.

There are many counts of this clonotype. The chain recombines TRBV2 with TRBJ2-7, with D possibly being TRBD2 (6 bases). The CDR3 totals 14 residues. Trimming shortened V by 7 bases and J by 2 bases, and 15 bases separated the two germline ends. CDR1 SNHLY and CDR2 FYNNEI come from the germline V gene. The CDR3 reads CASIHGGAPYEQYF. CDR3 sequence (DNA): TGTGCCAGCATCCACGGCGGGGCCCCCTACGAGCAGTACTTC.

This clonotype was seen only a few times. The chain joins TRBV6-5 to TRBJ2-1, with D possibly being TRBD2 (6 bases). This CDR3 is 14 amino acids long. V was pared by 8 bases and J by 10 bases, with 21 bases between. Germline V gene data show CDR1 as MNHEY and CDR2 as SVGAGI. The CDR3 region has the DNA TGTGCCAGCGTCGCGGGGCACGGTCTCTGGGAGCAGTTCTTC. Residues: CASVAGHGLWEQFF.

This clonotype was recorded a few times. This chain uses TRBV9 with TRBJ2-3, with a tentative D call TRBD1 (5 bases). The ends were cut back, 1 base at V and 2 bases at J, with 8 bases in the middle. CDR1 SGDLS and CDR2 YYNGEE come from the germline V gene. CDR3 length: 14 amino acids. The DNA of the CDR3 is TGTGCCAGCAGCGTAAGGGGTCACACAGATACGCAGTATTTT. Translated: CASSVRGHTDTQYF.

The V call is TRBV28, the J call TRBJ2-3; 7 positions match TRBD2. Trimming took 8 bases from V and 5 from J; bases not matched to a gene: 4. The CDR3 runs 12 residues. CDR1 and CDR2 from the germline V gene are MDHEN and SYDVKM. The CDR3 DNA reads as TGTGCCAGCGTAGCGGGTTTAGATACGCAGTATTTT. It yields the protein CASVAGLDTQYF. The full variable domain, completed using reference TRBV28 and TRBJ2-3, is DVKVTQSSRYLVKRTGEKVFLECVQDMDHENMFWYRQDPGLGLRLIYFSYDVKMKEKGDIPEGYSVSREKKERFSLILESASTNQTSMYLCASVAGLDTQYFGPGTRLTVL.

Only a few counts were recorded for this clonotype. The chain has TRBV7-2 and TRBJ2-5; 9 bases fit TRBD2. The end of the DNA is better explained by TRBJ2-7, so the J call may be wrong. The CDR3 covers 19 residues. CDR1 is SGHTA and CDR2 is FQGNSA in the germline V gene. CDR3: CASSLPLLVAGVSSYEQYV. As DNA, the CDR3 is TGTGCCAGCAGCCTCCCCCTATTAGTAGCGGGAGTTTCCTCCTACGAGCAGTACGTC.

The CDR3 DNA sequence: TGTGCCAGCAGTCGAATAGGGACAGGGAGTCACGAGCAGTACTTC. Translating it yields CASSRIGTGSHEQYF. The rearrangement links TRBV3-1 to TRBJ2-1; 9 nucleotides align to TRBD1. The J call is doubtful: the DNA matches TRBJ2-7 better. From germline, CDR1 is LGHDT and CDR2 YNNKEL (reference sequence). CDR3 length: 15 amino acids.

The CDR3 nucleotides are TGTGCCAGCAGCGTAGATGGAGTAGCCAAAAACATTCAGTACTTC. This translates into CASSVDGVAKNIQYF. J is TRBJ2-4 and V is TRBV9; D unclear. The V end lost 0 bases, the J end lost 0 bases, and 7 bases lay between the germline ends. CDR1 SGDLS and CDR2 YYNGEE come from the germline V gene. The CDR3 totals 15 residues. Variable domain in full (rest from reference TRBV9 and TRBJ2-4): DSGVTQTPKHLITATGQRVTLRCSPRSGDLSVYWYQQSLDQGLQFLIQYYNGEERAKGNILERFSAQQFPDLHSELNLSSLELGDSALYFCASSVDGVAKNIQYFGAGTRLSVL.

The J gene is TRBJ2-1, the V gene TRBV6-2 or TRBV6-3; D is unresolved. This CDR3 region has 11 residues. The germline V and J ends were trimmed by 6 bases and 8 bases, with 8 bases remaining between them. Germline CDR1 reads MNHEY; CDR2 reads SVGEGT. The CDR3 region is CASRDAYEQFF. The CDR3 bases are TGTGCCAGCAGGGATGCCTATGAGCAGTTCTTC.